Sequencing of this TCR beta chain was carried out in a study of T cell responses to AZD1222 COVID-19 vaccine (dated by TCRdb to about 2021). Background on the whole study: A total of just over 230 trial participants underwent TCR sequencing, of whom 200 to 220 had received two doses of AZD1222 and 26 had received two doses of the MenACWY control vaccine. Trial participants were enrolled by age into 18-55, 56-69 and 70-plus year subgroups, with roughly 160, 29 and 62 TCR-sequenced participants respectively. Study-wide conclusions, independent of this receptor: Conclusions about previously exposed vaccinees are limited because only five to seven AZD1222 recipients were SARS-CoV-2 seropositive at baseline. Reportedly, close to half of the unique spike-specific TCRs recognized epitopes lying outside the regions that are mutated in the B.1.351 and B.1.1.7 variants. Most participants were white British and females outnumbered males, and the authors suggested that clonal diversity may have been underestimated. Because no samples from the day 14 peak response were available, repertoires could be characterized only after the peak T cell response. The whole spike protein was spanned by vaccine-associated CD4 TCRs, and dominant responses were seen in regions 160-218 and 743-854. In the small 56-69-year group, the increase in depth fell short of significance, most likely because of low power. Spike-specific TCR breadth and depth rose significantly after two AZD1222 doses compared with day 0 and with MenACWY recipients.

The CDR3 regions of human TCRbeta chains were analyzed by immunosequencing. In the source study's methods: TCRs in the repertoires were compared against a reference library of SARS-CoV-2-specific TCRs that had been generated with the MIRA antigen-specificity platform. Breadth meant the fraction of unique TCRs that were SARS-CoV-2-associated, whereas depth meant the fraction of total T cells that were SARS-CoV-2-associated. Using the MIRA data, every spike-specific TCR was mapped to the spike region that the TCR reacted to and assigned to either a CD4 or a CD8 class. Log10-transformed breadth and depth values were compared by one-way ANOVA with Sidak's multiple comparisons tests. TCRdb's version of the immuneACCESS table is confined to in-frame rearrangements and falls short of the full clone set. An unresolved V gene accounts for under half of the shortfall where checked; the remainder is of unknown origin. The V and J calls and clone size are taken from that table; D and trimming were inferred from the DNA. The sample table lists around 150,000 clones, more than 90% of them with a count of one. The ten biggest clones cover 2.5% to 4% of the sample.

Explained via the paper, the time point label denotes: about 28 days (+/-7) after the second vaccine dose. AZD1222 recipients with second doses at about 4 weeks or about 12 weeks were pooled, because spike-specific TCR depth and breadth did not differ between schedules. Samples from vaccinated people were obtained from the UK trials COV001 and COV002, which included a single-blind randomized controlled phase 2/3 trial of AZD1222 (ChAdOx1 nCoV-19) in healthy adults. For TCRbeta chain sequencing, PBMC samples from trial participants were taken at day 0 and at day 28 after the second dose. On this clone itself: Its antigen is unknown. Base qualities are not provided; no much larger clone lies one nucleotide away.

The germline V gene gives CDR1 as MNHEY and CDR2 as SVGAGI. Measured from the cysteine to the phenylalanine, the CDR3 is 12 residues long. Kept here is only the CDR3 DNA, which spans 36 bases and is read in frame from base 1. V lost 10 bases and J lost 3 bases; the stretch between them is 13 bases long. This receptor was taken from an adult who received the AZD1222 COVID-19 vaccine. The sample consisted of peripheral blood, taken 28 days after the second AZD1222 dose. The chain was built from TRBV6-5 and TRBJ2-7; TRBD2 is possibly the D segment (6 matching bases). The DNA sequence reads TGTGCCAAAGGGACTTCTGTCTACGAGCAGTACTTC. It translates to CAKGTSVYEQYF.